The TCR beta chain under discussion was sequenced for a study of blood T cell repertoires in COVID-19. Germline CDR1 DFQATT, CDR2 SNEGSKA (reference sequence). The CDR3 spans 14 residues. Method: immunoSEQ multiplex PCR; TCRdb's copy keeps in-frame clones and lacks some. The table includes approximately 150,000 clones, around 87% detected once. In regard to this clone: One end of the junction does not line up with germline, which may come from a read error.

Those enrolled, adults aged 18 to 89 years, came from about 24 US areas. Which cohort a participant joined came from the clinical history participants gave. Someone with COVID-19 had been met by exposed participants within 2 weeks before study entry. The sequenced sample consisted of PBMCs or T cells enriched from blood (not recorded which). The rearrangement links TRBV20-1 to TRBJ1-2; 9 bases line up with TRBD1. The receptor comes from a woman aged 40 to 50 who had been exposed to COVID-19. The CDR3 loop reads CSASPGQGNFGYTF. The CDR3, as DNA: TGCAGTGCTAGTCCGGGACAGGGAAACTTTGGCTACACCTTC.